This record concerns one T cell receptor (beta chain) sequence. Its antigen is unidentified. The sample originates from a study of blood T cells in healthy people across ages. Then a second PCR, running roughly 6 to 11 cycles, was carried out with a sample-barcoded 5' primer and a J-beta primer mix. Each cDNA molecule was tagged by a template-switch adaptor with 12 random nucleotides. In TCRdb, the 5' RACE reads were re-called with MiXCR into one record per CDR3 protein. The sample lists around 800,000 distinct CDR3 sequences, more than 40% occurring once. Study-level findings and limits: Diversity was higher, and naive CD4+ cells more numerous, in long-lived donors than in aged donors. PBMCs left unsorted prevented a conclusive naive versus antigen-experienced comparison.

V was pared by 3 bases and J by 2 bases, with 16 bases between. This CDR3 has 15 amino acids. Germline values: CDR1 DFQATT, CDR2 SNEGSKA (reference sequence). The sequence came from a man aged 60 to 75 in good health. The chain employs TRBV20-1 and TRBJ2-5; possibly TRBD1 for D (6 bases). Sequencing used blood. The CDR3 reads CSARRPGQKQETQYF. CDR3 DNA sequence: TGCAGTGCTAGGAGGCCGGGACAAAAGCAAGAGACCCAGTACTTC.